Described below is a single T cell receptor (beta chain) sequence and its context. Its antigen is still unknown. The CDR3 sequence is 17 residues long. V shed 5 bases and J 1 base; nucleotides not matched to a gene: 5. Germline CDR1 SGHTA, CDR2 FQGNSA. This sample is drawn from a study of cytomegalovirus exposure and HLA in healthy donors. Study-level findings and limits: Most sequenced TCRs were rare (though some public TCRs occurred in many donors). Cytomegalovirus status, reportedly, was diagnosed with high specificity and sensitivity by the classifier. TCR beta chains numbering some 150 were designated cytomegalovirus-associated.

Separate from the approximately 600-subject first cohort was the roughly 120-subject validation cohort, to which the donors belonged. Using immunoSEQ multiplex PCR, the repertoire was profiled, and TCRdb retains in-frame clones only, with some absent. The top ten hold roughly an eighth of the sample, which has fewer than 250,000 clones, around 80% seen once. This chain connects TRBV7-2 to TRBJ2-3; 14 nucleotides match TRBD2. Specimen: PBMCs. The sequence came from a woman in her thirties in good health and CMV-seropositive. DNA for the CDR3: TGTGCCAGCAGCAGGACTAGCGGGAGGTGGGGCACAGATACGCAGTATTTT. It specifies CASSRTSGRWGTDTQYF.